Listed below are T cell receptor beta chains from one sample, sequenced in a study of T-cell reconstitution after alpha-beta-depleted transplantation in children. From the PCR reads, TCRdb called clonotypes with MiXCR, one entry per CDR3 protein. The sample yields about 400,000 distinct CDR3 sequences, approximately 20% seen once. This specimen was PBMCs from the stem cell graft donor, taken from the stem cell graft. These receptors were obtained from a human donor who donated a stem cell graft to a child with acute myeloid leukemia. CDR3s include the opening cysteine and the closing phenylalanine or tryptophan. The D gene is left open where the match is weak. The size of a clone is reported for some rows only, either as once, few or many, or as a class for expanded clones.

14	TRBV5-1	.	TRBJ2-7	few	CASSLDSMGKEQYF	TGCGCCAGCAGCTTGGACAGTATGGGGAAGGAGCAGTACTTC
13	TRBV21-1	.	TRBJ2-5	.	CADGPGPLGTQYF	TGTGCCGACGGTCCGGGGCCTCTGGGGACCCAGTACTTC
15	TRBV4-1	.	TRBJ2-2	.	CASSQVGGVAGELFF	TGCGCCAGCAGCCAAGTTGGAGGGGTAGCCGGGGAGCTGTTTTTT
14	TRBV10-3	.	TRBJ1-1	many	CAISPDSPFTEAFF	TGTGCCATCAGTCCGGACAGTCCTTTCACTGAAGCTTTCTTT
14	TRBV12-3/TRBV12-4	.	TRBJ2-3	.	CASSLTSFTDTQYF	TGTGCCAGCAGTCTGACTAGTTTCACAGATACGCAGTATTTT
15	TRBV27	.	TRBJ2-1	few	CASSFRGAGYNEQFF	TGTGCCAGCAGTTTTAGGGGGGCCGGCTACAATGAGCAGTTCTTC
14	TRBV7-2	TRBD1	TRBJ2-7	.	CASSPGTGSGQQYF	TGTGCCAGCAGCCCCGGGACAGGAAGTGGCCAGCAGTACTTC
15	TRBV29-1	.	TRBJ2-2	many	CSVERAGTNTGELFF	TGCAGCGTTGAAAGGGCGGGAACGAACACCGGGGAGCTGTTTTTT
15	TRBV27	TRBD2	TRBJ2-1	many	CASSLLAGGPSEQFF	TGTGCCAGCAGTTTATTAGCGGGAGGGCCTAGTGAGCAGTTCTTC
12	TRBV11-2	.	TRBJ2-3	.	CASSLESGAQYF	TGTGCCAGCAGCTTAGAATCGGGGGCGCAGTATTTT
13	TRBV29-1	TRBD1	TRBJ2-1	many	CSANQGAPGEQFF	TGCAGCGCCAACCAGGGGGCGCCCGGTGAGCAGTTCTTC
15	TRBV5-5	.	TRBJ2-3	few	CASSFSGTPVDTQYF	TGTGCCAGCAGCTTTTCCGGGACCCCCGTGGATACGCAGTATTTT
15	TRBV5-1	TRBD1	TRBJ2-1	.	CASSPGQGALGEQFF	TGCGCCAGCAGTCCGGGACAGGGGGCGCTTGGTGAGCAGTTCTTC
16	TRBV12-3/TRBV12-4	TRBD1	TRBJ2-2	once	CASSLGTGGDTGELFF	TGTGCCAGCAGCCTTGGGACAGGGGGAGACACCGGGGAGCTGTTTTTT